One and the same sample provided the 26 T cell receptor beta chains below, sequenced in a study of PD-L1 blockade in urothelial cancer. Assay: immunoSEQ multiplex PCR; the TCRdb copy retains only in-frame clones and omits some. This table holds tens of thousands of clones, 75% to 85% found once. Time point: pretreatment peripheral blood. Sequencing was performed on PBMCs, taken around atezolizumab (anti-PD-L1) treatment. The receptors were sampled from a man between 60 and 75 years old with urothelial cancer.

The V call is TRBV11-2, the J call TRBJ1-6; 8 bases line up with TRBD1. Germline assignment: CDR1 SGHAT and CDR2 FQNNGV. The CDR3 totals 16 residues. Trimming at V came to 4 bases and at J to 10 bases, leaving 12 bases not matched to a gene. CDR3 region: CASSSNRQGARSPLHF. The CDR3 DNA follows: TGTGCCAGCAGCTCAAATCGTCAGGGGGCCCGGTCACCCCTCCACTTT.

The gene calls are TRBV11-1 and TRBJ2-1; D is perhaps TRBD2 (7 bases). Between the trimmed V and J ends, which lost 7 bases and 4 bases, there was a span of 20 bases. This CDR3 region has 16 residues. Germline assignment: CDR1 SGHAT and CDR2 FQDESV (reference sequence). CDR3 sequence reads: CASMGRVQGTYNEQFF. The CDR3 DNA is TGTGCCAGCATGGGGAGGGTACAGGGAACGTACAATGAGCAGTTCTTC. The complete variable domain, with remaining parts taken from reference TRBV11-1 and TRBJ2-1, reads EAEVAQSPRYKITEKSQAVAFWCDPISGHATLYWYRQILGQGPELLVQFQDESVVDDSQLPKDRFSAERLKGVDSTLKIQPAELGDSAMYLCASMGRVQGTYNEQFFGPGTRLTVL.

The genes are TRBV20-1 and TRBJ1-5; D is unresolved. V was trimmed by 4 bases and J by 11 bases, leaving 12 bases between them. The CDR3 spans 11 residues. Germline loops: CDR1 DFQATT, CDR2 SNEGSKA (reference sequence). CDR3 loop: CSATESGSQHF. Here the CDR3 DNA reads TGCAGTGCTACCGAATCGGGGTCCCAGCATTTT.

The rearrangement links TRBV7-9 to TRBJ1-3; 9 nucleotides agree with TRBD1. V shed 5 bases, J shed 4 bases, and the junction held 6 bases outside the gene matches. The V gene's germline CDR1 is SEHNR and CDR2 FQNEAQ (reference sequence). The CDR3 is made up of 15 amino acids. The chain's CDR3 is CASSPRDRVGNTIYF. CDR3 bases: TGTGCCAGCAGCCCTCGGGACAGGGTGGGAAACACCATATATTTT.

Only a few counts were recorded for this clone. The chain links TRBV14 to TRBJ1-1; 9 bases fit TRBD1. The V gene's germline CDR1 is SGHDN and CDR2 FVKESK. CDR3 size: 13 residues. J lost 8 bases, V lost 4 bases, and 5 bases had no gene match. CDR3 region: CASSRDRVSEAFF. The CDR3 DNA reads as TGTGCCAGCAGCCGGGACAGGGTGTCCGAAGCTTTCTTT.

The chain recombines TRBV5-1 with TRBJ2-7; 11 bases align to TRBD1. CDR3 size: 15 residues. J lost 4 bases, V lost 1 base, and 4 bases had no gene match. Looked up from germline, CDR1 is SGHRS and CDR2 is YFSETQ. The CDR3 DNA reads TGCGCCAGCAGCTTGAGGACAGGGGGCTGGTACGAGCAGTACTTC. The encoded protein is CASSLRTGGWYEQYF. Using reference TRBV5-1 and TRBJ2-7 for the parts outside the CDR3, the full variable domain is KAGVTQTPRYLIKTRGQQVTLSCSPISGHRSVSWYQQTPGQGLQFLFEYFSETQRNKGNFPGRFSGRQFSNSRSEMNVSTLELGDSALYLCASSLRTGGWYEQYFGPGTRLTVT.

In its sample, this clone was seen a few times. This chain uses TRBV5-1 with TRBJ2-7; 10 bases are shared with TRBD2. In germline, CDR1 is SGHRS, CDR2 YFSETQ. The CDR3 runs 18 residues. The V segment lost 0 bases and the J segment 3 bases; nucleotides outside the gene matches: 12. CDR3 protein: CASSLGPLSGGAFYEQYF. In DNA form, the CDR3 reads TGCGCCAGCAGCTTGGGTCCTCTAAGCGGGGGGGCCTTCTACGAGCAGTACTTC.

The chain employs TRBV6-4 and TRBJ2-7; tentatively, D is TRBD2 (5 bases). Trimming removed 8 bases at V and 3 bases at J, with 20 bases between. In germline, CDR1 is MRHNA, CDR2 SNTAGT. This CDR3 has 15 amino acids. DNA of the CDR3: TGTGCCAGCGGACCCGGGCCCCCGGGGAGCTACGAGCAGTACTTC. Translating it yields CASGPGPPGSYEQYF.

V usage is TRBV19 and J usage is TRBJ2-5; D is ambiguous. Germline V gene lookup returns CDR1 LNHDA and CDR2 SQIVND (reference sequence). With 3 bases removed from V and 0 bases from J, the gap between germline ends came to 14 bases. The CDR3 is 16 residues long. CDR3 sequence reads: CASSMRYGLYQETQYF. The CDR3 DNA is TGTGCCAGTAGTATGCGATACGGGTTATACCAAGAGACCCAGTACTTC.

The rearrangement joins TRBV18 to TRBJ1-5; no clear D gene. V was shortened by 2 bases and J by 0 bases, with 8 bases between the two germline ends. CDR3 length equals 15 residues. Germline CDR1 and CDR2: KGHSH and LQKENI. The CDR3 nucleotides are TGTGCCAGCTCACCAGATTACAATAGCAATCAGCCCCAGCATTTT. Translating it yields CASSPDYNSNQPQHF. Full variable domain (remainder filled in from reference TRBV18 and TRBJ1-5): NAGVMQNPRHLVRRRGQEARLRCSPMKGHSHVYWYRQLPEEGLKFMVYLQKENIIDESGMPKERFSAEFPKEGPSILRIQQVVRGDSAAYFCASSPDYNSNQPQHFGDGTRLSIL.

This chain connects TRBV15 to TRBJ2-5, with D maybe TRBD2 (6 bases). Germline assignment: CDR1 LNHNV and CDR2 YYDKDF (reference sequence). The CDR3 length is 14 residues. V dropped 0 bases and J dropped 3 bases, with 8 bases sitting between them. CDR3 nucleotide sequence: TGTGCCACCAGCAGAGACGGGAGAGAAGAGACCCAGTACTTC. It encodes CATSRDGREETQYF.

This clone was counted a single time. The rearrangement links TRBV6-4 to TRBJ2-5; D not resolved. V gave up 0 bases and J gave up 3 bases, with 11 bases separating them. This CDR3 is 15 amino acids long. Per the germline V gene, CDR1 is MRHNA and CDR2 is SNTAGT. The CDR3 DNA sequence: TGTGCCAGCAGTGACTCGAACAGAAATAAAGAGACCCAGTACTTC. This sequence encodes CASSDSNRNKETQYF.

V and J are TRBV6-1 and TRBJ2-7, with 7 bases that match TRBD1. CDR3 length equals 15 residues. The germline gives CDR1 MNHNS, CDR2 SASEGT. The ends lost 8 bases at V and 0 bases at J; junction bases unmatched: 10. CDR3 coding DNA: TGTGCCAGCCACGTTGGACAGGCCAACTCCTACGAGCAGTACTTC. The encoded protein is CASHVGQANSYEQYF.

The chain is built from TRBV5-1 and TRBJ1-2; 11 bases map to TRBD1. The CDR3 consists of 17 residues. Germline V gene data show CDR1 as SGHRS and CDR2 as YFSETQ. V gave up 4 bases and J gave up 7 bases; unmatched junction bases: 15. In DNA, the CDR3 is TGCGCCAGCAGCCCTGGGATAGATGGGACAGGGGGTGGTGGCTACACCTTC. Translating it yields CASSPGIDGTGGGGYTF. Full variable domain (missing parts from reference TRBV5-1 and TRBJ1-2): KAGVTQTPRYLIKTRGQQVTLSCSPISGHRSVSWYQQTPGQGLQFLFEYFSETQRNKGNFPGRFSGRQFSNSRSEMNVSTLELGDSALYLCASSPGIDGTGGGGYTFGSGTRLTVV.

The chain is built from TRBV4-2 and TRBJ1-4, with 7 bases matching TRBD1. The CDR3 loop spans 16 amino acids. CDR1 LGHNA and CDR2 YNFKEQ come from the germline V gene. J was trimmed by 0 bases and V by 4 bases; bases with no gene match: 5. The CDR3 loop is CASSLTGTATNEKLFF. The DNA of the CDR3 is TGTGCCAGCAGCCTTACCGGGACAGCAACTAATGAAAAACTGTTTTTT.

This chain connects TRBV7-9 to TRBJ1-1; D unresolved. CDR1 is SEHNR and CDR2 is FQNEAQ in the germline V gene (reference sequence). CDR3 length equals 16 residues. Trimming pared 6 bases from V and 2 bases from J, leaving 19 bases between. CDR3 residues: CASRERAGGPNTEAFF. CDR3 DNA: TGTGCCAGCAGGGAGAGGGCAGGCGGTCCCAACACTGAAGCTTTCTTT.

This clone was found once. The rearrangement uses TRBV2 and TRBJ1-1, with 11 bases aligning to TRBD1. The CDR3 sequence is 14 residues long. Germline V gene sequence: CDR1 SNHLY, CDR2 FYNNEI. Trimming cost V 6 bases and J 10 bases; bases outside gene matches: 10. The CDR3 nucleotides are TGTGCCAGCAGCCGAGGGACAGGGGGGCCGAGAGCTTTCTTT. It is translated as CASSRGTGGPRAFF.

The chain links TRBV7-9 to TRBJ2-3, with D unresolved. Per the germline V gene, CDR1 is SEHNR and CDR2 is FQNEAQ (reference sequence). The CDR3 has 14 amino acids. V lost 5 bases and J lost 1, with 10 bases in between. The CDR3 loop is CASSLGEGTDTQYF. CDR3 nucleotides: TGTGCCAGCAGCCTTGGAGAGGGCACAGATACGCAGTATTTT.

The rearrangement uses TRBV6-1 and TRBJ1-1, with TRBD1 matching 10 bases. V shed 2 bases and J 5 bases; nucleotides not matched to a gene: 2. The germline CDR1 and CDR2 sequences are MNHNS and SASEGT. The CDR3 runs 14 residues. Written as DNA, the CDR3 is TGTGCCAGCAGTGAAAGGGACAGGGGAACTGAAGCTTTCTTT. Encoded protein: CASSERDRGTEAFF.

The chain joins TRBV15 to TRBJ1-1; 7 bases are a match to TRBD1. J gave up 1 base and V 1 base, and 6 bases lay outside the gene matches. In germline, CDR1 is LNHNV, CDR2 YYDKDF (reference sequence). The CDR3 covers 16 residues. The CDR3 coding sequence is TGTGCCACCAGCAGAGCCGACAGGGCCTGGAACACTGAAGCTTTCTTT. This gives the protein CATSRADRAWNTEAFF. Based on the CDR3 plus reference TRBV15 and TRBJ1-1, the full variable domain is DAMVIQNPRYQVTQFGKPVTLSCSQTLNHNVMYWYQQKSSQAPKLLFHYYDKDFNNEADTPDNFQSRRPNTSFCFLDIRSPGLGDTAMYLCATSRADRAWNTEAFFGQGTRLTVV.

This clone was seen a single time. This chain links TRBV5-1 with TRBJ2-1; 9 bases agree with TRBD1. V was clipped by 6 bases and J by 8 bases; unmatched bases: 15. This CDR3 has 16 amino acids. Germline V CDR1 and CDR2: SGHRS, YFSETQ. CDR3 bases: TGCGCCAGCAACCCTAAGACAGGGGGTAGTATGGATGAGCAGTTCTTC. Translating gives CASNPKTGGSMDEQFF.

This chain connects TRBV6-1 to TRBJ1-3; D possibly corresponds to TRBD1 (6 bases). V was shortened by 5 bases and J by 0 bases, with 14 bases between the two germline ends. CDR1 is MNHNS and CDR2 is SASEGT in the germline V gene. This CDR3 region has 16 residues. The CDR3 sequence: CASSKDGGASGNTIYF. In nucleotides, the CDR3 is TGTGCCAGCAGTAAAGATGGGGGGGCCTCTGGAAACACCATATATTTT.

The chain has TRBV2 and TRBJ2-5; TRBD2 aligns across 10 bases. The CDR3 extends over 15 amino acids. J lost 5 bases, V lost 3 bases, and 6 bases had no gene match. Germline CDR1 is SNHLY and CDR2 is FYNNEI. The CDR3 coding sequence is TGTGCCAGCAGTGACGAGCGGGGGGGCGGGGAGACCCAGTACTTC. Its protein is CASSDERGGGETQYF.

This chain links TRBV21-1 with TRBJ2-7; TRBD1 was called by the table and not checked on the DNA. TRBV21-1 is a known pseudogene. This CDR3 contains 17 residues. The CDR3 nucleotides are TGTGCCAGCAGCAGGGAGAAGACAGGCCTACTTTCCTACGAGCAGTACTTC. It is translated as CASSREKTGLLSYEQYF.

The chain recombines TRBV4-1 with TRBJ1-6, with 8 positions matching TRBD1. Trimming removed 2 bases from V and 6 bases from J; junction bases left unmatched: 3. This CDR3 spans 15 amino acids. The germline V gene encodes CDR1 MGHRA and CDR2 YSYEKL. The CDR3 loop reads CASSQIGQGNSPLHF. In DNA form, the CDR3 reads TGCGCCAGCAGCCAAATAGGACAGGGTAATTCACCCCTCCACTTT.

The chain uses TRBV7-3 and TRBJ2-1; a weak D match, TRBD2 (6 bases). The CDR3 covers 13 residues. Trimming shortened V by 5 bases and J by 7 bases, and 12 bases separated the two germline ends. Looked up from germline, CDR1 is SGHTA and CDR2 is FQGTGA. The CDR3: CASSPAGHNEQFF. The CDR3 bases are TGTGCCAGCAGCCCGGCGGGGCATAATGAGCAGTTCTTC. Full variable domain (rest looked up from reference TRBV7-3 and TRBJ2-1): GAGVSQTPSNKVTEKGKYVELRCDPISGHTALYWYRQSLGQGPEFLIYFQGTGAADDSGLPNDRFFAVRPEGSVSTLKIQRTERGDSAVYLCASSPAGHNEQFFGPGTRLTVL.